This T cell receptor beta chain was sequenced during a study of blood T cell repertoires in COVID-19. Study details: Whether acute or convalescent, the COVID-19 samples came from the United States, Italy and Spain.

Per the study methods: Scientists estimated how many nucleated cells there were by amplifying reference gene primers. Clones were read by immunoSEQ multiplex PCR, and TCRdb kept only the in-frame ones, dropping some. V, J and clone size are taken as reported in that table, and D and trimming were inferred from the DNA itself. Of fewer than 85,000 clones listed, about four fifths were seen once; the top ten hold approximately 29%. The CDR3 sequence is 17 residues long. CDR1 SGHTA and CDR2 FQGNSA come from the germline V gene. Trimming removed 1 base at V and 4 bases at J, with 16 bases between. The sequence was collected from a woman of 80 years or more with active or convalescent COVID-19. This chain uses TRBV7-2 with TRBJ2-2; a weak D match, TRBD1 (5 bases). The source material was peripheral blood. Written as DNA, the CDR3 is TGTGCCAGCAGCTTAGGAAGCAGGGTTTTAGGCACCGGGGAGCTGTTTTTT. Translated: CASSLGSRVLGTGELFF.